This record looks at one T cell receptor (beta chain) sequence and its context. The antigen is undetermined. This specimen comes from a study of shared clonotypes between healthy human individuals. The CDR3 has 14 amino acids. Germline V gene sequence: CDR1 SGDLS, CDR2 YYNGEE. Trimming took off 0 bases at V and 3 bases at J, with 10 bases between the two ends. Findings of the study overall: Shared across several donors were roughly 4.7% of the naive CD4 clonotypes. Rarefaction showed sorted-subset sequencing was incomplete despite large depth.

All participating donors were Caucasian adults from Nashville, Tennessee. Sequenced by immunoSEQ multiplex PCR; TCRdb stores in-frame clones only, minus some. In the table there are around 510,000 clones, roughly 95% of which are singletons. The gene calls are TRBV9 and TRBJ2-7, with a weak D call TRBD2 (6 bases). Material for sequencing was naive CD4+ T cells sorted from blood. This sample's subset: CD45RA+ positively selected. This clonotype was obtained from a woman younger than 45 in good health. The CDR3 loop reads CASSVVADSYEQYF. The DNA for the CDR3 is TGTGCCAGCAGCGTAGTAGCGGATAGCTACGAGCAGTACTTC.